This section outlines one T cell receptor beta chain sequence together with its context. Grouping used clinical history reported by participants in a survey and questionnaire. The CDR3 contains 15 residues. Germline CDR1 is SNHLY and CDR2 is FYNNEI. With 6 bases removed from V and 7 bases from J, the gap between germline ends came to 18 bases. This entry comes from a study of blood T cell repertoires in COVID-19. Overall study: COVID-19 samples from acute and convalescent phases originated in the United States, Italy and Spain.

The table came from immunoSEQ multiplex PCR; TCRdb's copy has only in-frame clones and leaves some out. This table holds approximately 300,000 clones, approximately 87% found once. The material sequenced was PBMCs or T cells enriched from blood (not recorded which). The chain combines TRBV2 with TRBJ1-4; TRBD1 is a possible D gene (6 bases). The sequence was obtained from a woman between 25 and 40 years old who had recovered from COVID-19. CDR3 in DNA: TGTGCCAGCAGAGCAGGGGATCTTTCCGGTGAAAAACTGTTTTTT. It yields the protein CASRAGDLSGEKLFF.